This section outlines one T cell receptor (beta chain) sequence together with its context. The target antigen is unknown. Sequenced by immunoSEQ multiplex PCR; TCRdb stores in-frame clones only, minus some. The data show some 50,000 clones, around 70% seen once. The data were obtained in a study of vaccination effects on CD4 cells after COVID-19. Germline V gives CDR1 SGHNT, CDR2 YYREEE (reference sequence). The CDR3 is 15 residues long. With 3 bases clipped from V and 3 bases from J, the junction kept 8 bases outside the gene matches. Prior to sequencing, the ViraFEST assay stimulated PBMC with viral peptide pools, which expanded the antigen-specific CD4+ T cells. Following an approximately eleven-day culture, CD4+ T cells were purified. The vaccine given was either BNT162b2 or mRNA-1273, in two doses.

This TCR was sampled from a human donor who received a COVID-19 vaccine. The chain employs TRBV5-4 and TRBJ1-2, with 7 bases that match TRBD1. This sample comprised CD4+ T cells from PBMCs cultured with HCoV-OC43 spike peptides, obtained after COVID-19 vaccination. The subset: HCoV-OC43 spike overlapping peptide pool stimulation. CDR3 coding DNA: TGTGCCAGCAGCTCCGGGACAGACTCGGACTATGGCTACACCTTC. This gives the protein CASSSGTDSDYGYTF.